Listed below are T cell receptor beta chains from one sample, sequenced in a study of neurological immune-mediated disorders. Each CDR3 protein is one row after TCRdb ran MiXCR on the 5' RACE reads. The data show approximately 38,000 distinct CDR3 sequences, with around 7% seen just once and approximately 5.7% held by the top ten. The sequenced sample was CD4+ T cells from blood. The receptor source for this set is a man aged 50-59 years in good health. Both conserved end residues are trimmed from each CDR3. The order of the fields is V gene, CDR3 protein.

>TRBV6-4
ASSDSDNTEAF
>TRBV28
ASSPRTGGGREAF
>TRBV5-5
ASSFFPNDEQY
>TRBV7-9
ASSLAGTSGIYNEQF
>TRBV7-9
ASSSTGYEQY
>TRBV4-2
ASSPYWRGGTDTQY
>TRBV30
AWSVGTNNQPQH
>TRBV7-3
ASSKVPGELF
>TRBV7-7
ASSLEMGSYEQY
>TRBV27
ASSPRDRPSNQPQH
>TRBV7-6
ASSLALGDPQY
>TRBV5-1
ASSPGGTGTNSPLH
>TRBV28
ASSPTGEQY
>TRBV5-6
ASSSSIQRTGELF
>TRBV28
ASNTQGAGTYQY
>TRBV10-3
AISEGTSGRDEQF
>TRBV3-1
ASRQVRGTQY
>TRBV20-1
SAPQTSYEQY
>TRBV20-1
SASVRSIGYEQY
>TRBV2
ASNLGGTSNQPQH
>TRBV7-6
ASSSRRTQY
>TRBV20-1
SARAVGSPLH
>TRBV7-2
ASSLVLAGEQY
>TRBV5-1
ASSSTFTEAF
>TRBV3-1
ASSSRGTDYYGYT